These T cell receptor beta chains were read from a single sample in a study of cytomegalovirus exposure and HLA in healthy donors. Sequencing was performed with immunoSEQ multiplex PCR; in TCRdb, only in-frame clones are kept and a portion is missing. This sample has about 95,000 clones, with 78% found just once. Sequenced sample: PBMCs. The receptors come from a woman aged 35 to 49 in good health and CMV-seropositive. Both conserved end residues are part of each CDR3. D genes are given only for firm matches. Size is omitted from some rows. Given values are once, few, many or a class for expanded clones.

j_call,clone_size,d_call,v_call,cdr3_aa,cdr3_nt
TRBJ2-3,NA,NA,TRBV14,CASSQAGSTDTQYF,TGTGCCAGCAGCCAAGCGGGGAGCACAGATACGCAGTATTTT
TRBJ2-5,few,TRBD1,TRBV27,CASRGQGGQETQYF,TGTGCCAGCAGGGGACAGGGAGGGCAAGAGACCCAGTACTTC
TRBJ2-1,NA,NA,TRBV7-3,CASSLTGGDNEQFF,TGTGCCAGCAGCTTAACGGGAGGAGACAATGAGCAGTTCTTC
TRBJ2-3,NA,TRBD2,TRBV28,CASSPTPSGAGTDTQYF,TGTGCCAGCAGTCCGACCCCGAGCGGGGCGGGGACAGATACGCAGTATTTT
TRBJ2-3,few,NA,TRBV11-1,CASSFSGNVNTQYF,TGTGCCAGCAGCTTTTCCGGGAACGTTAATACGCAGTATTTT
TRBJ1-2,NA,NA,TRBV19,CASSTVREQDYGYTF,TGTGCCAGTAGTACGGTCAGGGAACAAGACTATGGCTACACCTTC
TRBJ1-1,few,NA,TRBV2,CASNGAGPDEAFF,TGTGCCAGCAATGGCGCAGGGCCAGATGAAGCTTTCTTT
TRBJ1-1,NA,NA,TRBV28,CASTQFRGNTEAFF,TGTGCCAGCACCCAGTTCCGGGGGAACACTGAAGCTTTCTTT
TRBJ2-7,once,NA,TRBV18,CASSPAGTYEQYF,TGTGCCAGCTCACCCGCAGGCACCTACGAGCAGTACTTC
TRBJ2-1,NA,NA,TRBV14,CASSQDYNWERGNTQFF,TGTGCCAGCAGCCAAGATTATAACTGGGAAAGGGGGAACACGCAGTTCTTC
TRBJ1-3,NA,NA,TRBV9,CASSGLQGYGGNTIYF,TGTGCCAGCAGCGGTCTCCAGGGGTATGGTGGAAACACCATATATTTT
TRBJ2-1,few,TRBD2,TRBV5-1,CASSLGLGLSSYNEQFF,TGCGCCAGCAGCTTAGGACTAGGCCTAAGCTCCTACAATGAGCAGTTCTTC
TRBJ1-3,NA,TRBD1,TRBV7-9,CASSSRGTGLGSSGNTIYF,TGTGCCAGCAGCTCTAGGGGGACAGGGTTGGGGAGCTCTGGAAACACCATATATTTT
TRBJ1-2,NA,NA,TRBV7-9,CASSLPGAGGYTF,TGTGCCAGCAGCTTACCAGGGGCTGGAGGCTACACCTTC
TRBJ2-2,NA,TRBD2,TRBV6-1,CASRRTSVSGELFF,TGTGCCAGCAGGAGGACTAGCGTCTCCGGGGAGCTGTTTTTT
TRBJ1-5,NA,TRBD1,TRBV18,CASSPGQGLGNQPQHF,TGTGCCAGCTCACCGGGACAGGGTTTGGGCAATCAGCCCCAGCATTTT
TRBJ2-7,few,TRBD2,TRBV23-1,CASSQRRGLAGALNEQYF,TGCGCCAGCAGTCAACGCCGAGGACTAGCGGGAGCTTTAAACGAGCAGTACTTC
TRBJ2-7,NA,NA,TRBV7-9,CASSLASGGLQVEQYF,TGTGCCAGCAGCTTAGCTTCAGGGGGACTGCAAGTCGAGCAGTACTTC
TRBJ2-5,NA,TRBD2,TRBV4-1,CASSQDWPSGEWGETQYF,TGCGCCAGCAGCCAAGATTGGCCTAGCGGGGAATGGGGAGAGACCCAGTACTTC
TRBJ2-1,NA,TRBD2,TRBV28,CASRGAGGHNEQFF,TGTGCCAGCCGTGGGGCGGGAGGCCACAATGAGCAGTTCTTC
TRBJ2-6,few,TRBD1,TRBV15,CATSGQVSGANVLTF,TGTGCCACCAGCGGACAGGTCTCTGGGGCCAACGTCCTGACTTTC
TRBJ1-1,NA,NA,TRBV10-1,CASSEFTVSGTEAFF,TGCGCCAGCAGTGAATTTACCGTCTCCGGGACTGAAGCTTTCTTT
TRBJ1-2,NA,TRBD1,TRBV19,CASTPGTGVGYTF,TGTGCCAGTACCCCCGGGACAGGGGTTGGCTACACCTTC
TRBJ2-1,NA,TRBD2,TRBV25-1,CASSESVSGSSYNEQFF,TGTGCCAGCAGTGAATCCGTTAGCGGGAGCTCCTACAATGAGCAGTTCTTC
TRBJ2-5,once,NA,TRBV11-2,CASSQVGEETQYF,TGTGCCAGCAGCCAAGTAGGGGAAGAGACCCAGTACTTC
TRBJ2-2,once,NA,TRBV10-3,CAISEFGGLNTGELFF,TGTGCCATCAGTGAGTTCGGGGGGCTAAACACCGGGGAGCTGTTTTTT
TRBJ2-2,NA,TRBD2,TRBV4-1,CASSQYGRLPGELFF,TGCGCCAGCAGCCAATACGGGAGGTTACCCGGGGAGCTGTTTTTT
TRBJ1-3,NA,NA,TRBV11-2,CASSLEGYSGNTIYF,TGTGCCAGCAGCTTAGAGGGCTACTCTGGAAACACCATATATTTT
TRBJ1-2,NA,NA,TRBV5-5,CASSLAGANYGYTF,TGTGCCAGCAGCTTGGCAGGGGCCAACTATGGCTACACCTTC
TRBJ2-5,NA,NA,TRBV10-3,CAISESTGETQYF,TGTGCCATCAGTGAGTCGACGGGGGAGACCCAGTACTTC
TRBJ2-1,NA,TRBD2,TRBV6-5,CASSYGGTSGSREQFF,TGTGCCAGCAGTTATGGTGGGACTAGCGGTAGTCGTGAGCAGTTCTTC
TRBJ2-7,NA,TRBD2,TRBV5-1,CASSSTSGGYEQYF,TGCGCCAGCAGCTCGACTAGCGGAGGCTACGAGCAGTACTTC
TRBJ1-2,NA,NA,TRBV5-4,CASSLRTEVNYGYTF,TGTGCCAGCAGCCTGCGGACGGAGGTTAACTATGGCTACACCTTC
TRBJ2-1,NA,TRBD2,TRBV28,CASSPAGLDNEQFF,TGTGCCAGCAGTCCAGCGGGATTAGACAATGAGCAGTTCTTC
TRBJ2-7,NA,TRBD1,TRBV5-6,CASSLPSGGRAEQYF,TGTGCCAGCAGCTTGCCCTCAGGGGGAAGAGCCGAGCAGTACTTC
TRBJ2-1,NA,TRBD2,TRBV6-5,CASSLGLAGNNEQFF,TGTGCCAGCAGTCTGGGACTAGCGGGGAACAATGAGCAGTTCTTC
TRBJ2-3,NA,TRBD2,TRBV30,CAWTSGRSTDTQYF,TGTGCCTGGACGAGCGGGAGATCTACAGATACGCAGTATTTT
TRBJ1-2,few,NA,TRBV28,CASSFPLGTYGYTF,TGTGCCAGCAGTTTTCCCCTAGGCACCTATGGCTACACCTTC
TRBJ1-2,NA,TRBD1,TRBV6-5,CASTSSGQADGYTF,TGTGCCAGCACCTCCTCAGGACAGGCGGATGGCTACACCTTC
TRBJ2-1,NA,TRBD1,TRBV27,CASSSKTGGHEQFF,TGTGCCAGCAGTAGCAAGACAGGGGGACATGAGCAGTTCTTC
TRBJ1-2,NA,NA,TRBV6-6,CASSYEGTGYGYTF,TGTGCCAGCAGTTACGAGGGTACGGGCTATGGCTACACCTTC